This TCR beta chain originates from a study of T-cell reconstitution after alpha-beta-depleted transplantation in children (TCRdb year 2016). Study-wide context: The study quantitatively tracked T-cell immune reconstitution after TCRalphabeta/CD19-depleted allogeneic hematopoietic cell transplantation in children using TCR repertoire profiling. Summary of the overall study and its limitations: Over the following months the frequencies of hyperexpanded clones went down, and after one year T-cell counts and TCRbeta diversity were mostly credited to newly produced T cells. The high TCRbeta diversity at day 60 in some patients was ascribed to recipient T cells and intrathymic progenitors that had survived conditioning. About two months after transplant, the apparently early recovery of alphabetaT-cell counts reportedly depended on just several hundred clones that had expanded rapidly and came from non-depleted graft cells.

Concerning this clonotype: Its antigen is not yet known. Nothing much larger sits one base from this clone, and base qualities are not available.

Library preparation was by PCR. The sequencer listed for this sample is Illumina HiSeq 2500. TCR library preparation used molecular barcoding, with unique molecular identifiers applied to normalize quantification of the TCRbeta repertoire. TCRdb applied fastp at Q25 and MiXCR to the public reads, then kept only in-frame beta chains. Rows are unified per CDR3 protein, each entry keeping the most common DNA and genes. For this sample the table gives more than 400,000 distinct CDR3 sequences, of which around two fifths were detected only once. Of the sample, about 30% falls within the top ten clones. The sample's treatment or condition label is to be understood as: allogeneic hematopoietic cell transplantation with graft depleted of TCRalphabeta T cells and CD19 B cells. The transplant recipients were children given TCRalphabeta/CD19-depleted allogeneic hematopoietic cell grafts. V gives up 6 bases and J gives up 5 bases, and the segment between their germline ends measures 18 bases. From the cysteine up to the phenylalanine, the CDR3 has a length of 15 residues. Just the 45-base CDR3 DNA is kept, in frame starting at base 1. The germline V gene encodes CDR1 LGHDT and CDR2 YNNKEL (reference sequence).

The sample was PBMCs, taken before TCRalphabeta/CD19-depleted stem cell transplant. This clonotype was sampled from a girl aged 2-10 years with aplastic anemia, due to receive a stem cell transplant. The V and J genes are TRBV3-1 and TRBJ2-3; matching of 5 bases hints at TRBD2 as the D gene. The CDR3: CASSTTRRARDTQYF. The DNA reads TGTGCCAGCAGTACAACGAGGCGGGCCCGAGATACGCAGTATTTT.